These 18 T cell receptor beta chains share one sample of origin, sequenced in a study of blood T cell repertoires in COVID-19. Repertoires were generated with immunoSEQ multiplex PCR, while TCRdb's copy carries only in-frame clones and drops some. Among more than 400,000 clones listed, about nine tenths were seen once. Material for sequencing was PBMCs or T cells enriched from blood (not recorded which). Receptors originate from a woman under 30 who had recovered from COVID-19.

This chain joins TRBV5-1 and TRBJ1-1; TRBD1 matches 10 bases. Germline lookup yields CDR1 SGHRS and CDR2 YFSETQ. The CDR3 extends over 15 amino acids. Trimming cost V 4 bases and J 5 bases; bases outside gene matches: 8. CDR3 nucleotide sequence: TGCGCCAGCAGCCGAGAAGTGGACAGGGGGACTGAAGCTTTCTTT. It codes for CASSREVDRGTEAFF. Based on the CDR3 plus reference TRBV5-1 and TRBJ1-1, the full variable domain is KAGVTQTPRYLIKTRGQQVTLSCSPISGHRSVSWYQQTPGQGLQFLFEYFSETQRNKGNFPGRFSGRQFSNSRSEMNVSTLELGDSALYLCASSREVDRGTEAFFGQGTRLTVV.

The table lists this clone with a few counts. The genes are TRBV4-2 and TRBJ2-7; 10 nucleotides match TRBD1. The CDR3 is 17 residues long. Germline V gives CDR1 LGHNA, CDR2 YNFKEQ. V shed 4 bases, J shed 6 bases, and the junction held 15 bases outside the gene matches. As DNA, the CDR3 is TGTGCCAGCAGCCGCGGCCTAGGGGGACAGGGGTCACTCGAGCAGTACTTC. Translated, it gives CASSRGLGGQGSLEQYF.

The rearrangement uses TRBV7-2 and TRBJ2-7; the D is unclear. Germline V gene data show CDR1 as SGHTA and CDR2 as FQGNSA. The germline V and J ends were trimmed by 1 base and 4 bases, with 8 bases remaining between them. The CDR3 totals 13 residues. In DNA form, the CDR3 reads TGTGCCAGCAGCTTAGGCTCTGAGTACGAGCAGTACTTC. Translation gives CASSLGSEYEQYF.

The CDR3 sequence: CASSLLTSDTGELFF. In DNA, the CDR3 is TGTGCCAGCAGCTTACTAACTAGCGACACCGGGGAGCTGTTTTTT. V and J are TRBV7-9 and TRBJ2-2; 7 nucleotides match TRBD2. Germline V gives CDR1 SEHNR, CDR2 FQNEAQ (reference sequence). J lost 3 bases, V lost 2 bases, and 3 bases had no gene match. The CDR3 covers 15 residues.

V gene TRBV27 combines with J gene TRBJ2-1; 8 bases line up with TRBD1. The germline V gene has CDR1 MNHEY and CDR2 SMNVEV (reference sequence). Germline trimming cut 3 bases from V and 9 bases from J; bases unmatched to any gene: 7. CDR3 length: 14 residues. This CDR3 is CASSFIGQGAEQFF. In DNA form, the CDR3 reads TGTGCCAGCAGTTTTATTGGGCAGGGGGCTGAGCAGTTCTTC.

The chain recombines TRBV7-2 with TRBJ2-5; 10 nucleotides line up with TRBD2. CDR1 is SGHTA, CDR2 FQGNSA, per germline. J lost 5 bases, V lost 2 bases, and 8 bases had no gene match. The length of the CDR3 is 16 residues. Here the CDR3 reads CASSLTSGVRWETQYF. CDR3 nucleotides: TGTGCCAGCAGCTTAACTAGCGGGGTTAGATGGGAGACCCAGTACTTC.

The chain's CDR3 is CASSPERDRAFNYGYTF. The CDR3 DNA sequence: TGTGCCAGTAGCCCAGAGCGCGACAGGGCATTTAACTATGGCTACACCTTC. The chain links TRBV19 to TRBJ1-2, with 7 nucleotides matching TRBD1. The CDR3 spans 17 residues. Trimming cost V 6 bases and J 1 base; bases outside gene matches: 14. The germline V gene encodes CDR1 LNHDA and CDR2 SQIVND (reference sequence).

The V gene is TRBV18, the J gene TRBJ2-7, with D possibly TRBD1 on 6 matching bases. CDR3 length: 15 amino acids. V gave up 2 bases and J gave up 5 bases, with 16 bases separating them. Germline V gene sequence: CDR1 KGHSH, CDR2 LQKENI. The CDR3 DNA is TGTGCCAGCTCACCAGGTCAGCACAGGGTTAACGAGCAGTACTTC. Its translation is CASSPGQHRVNEQYF. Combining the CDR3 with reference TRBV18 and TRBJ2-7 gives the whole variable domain NAGVMQNPRHLVRRRGQEARLRCSPMKGHSHVYWYRQLPEEGLKFMVYLQKENIIDESGMPKERFSAEFPKEGPSILRIQQVVRGDSAAYFCASSPGQHRVNEQYFGPGTRLTVT.

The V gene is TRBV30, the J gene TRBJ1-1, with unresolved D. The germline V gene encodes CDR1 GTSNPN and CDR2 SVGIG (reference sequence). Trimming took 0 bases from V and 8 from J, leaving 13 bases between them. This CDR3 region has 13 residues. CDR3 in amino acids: CAWSVRVSLEAFF. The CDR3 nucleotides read TGTGCCTGGAGTGTACGGGTCTCGCTAGAAGCTTTCTTT.

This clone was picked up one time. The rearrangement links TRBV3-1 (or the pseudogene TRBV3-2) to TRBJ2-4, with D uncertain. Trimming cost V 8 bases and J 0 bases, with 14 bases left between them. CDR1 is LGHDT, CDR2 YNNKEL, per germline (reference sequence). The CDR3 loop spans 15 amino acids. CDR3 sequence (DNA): TGTGCCAGCCGCGATCAAGCCCTAGCCAAAAACATTCAGTACTTC. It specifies CASRDQALAKNIQYF.

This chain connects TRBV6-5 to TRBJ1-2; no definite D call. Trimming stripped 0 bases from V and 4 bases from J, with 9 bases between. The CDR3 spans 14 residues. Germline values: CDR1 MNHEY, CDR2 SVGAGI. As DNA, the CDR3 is TGTGCCAGCAGTTACTCGAGCGGCGCCTATGGCTACACCTTC. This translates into CASSYSSGAYGYTF.

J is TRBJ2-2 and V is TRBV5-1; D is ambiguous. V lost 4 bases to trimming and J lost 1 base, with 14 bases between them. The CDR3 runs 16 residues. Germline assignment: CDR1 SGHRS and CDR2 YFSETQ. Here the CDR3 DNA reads TGCGCCAGCAGCCGAGATACAGACATGAACACCGGGGAGCTGTTTTTT. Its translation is CASSRDTDMNTGELFF.

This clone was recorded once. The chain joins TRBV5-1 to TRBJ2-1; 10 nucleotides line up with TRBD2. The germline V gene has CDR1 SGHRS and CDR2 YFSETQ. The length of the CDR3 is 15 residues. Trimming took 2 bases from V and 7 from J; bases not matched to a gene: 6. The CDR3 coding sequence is TGCGCCAGCAGCTTTACGGATAGCGGGGGGAATGAGCAGTTCTTC. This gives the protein CASSFTDSGGNEQFF.

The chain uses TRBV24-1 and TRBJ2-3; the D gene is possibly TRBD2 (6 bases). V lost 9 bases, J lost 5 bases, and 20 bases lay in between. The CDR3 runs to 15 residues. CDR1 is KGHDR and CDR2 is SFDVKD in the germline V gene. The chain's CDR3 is CATQGEDGEEDTQYF. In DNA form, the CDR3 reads TGTGCCACCCAAGGGGAGGATGGGGAAGAAGATACGCAGTATTTT.

The CDR3 is CASSFQGPNTEAFF. The CDR3 DNA follows: TGTGCCAGCAGCTTCCAGGGGCCGAACACTGAAGCTTTCTTT. The chain is built from TRBV7-9 and TRBJ1-1, with D tentatively TRBD1 (6 bases). Trimming pared 3 bases from V and 1 base from J, leaving 9 bases between. The CDR3 sequence is 14 residues long. Per the germline V gene, CDR1 is SEHNR and CDR2 is FQNEAQ (reference sequence).

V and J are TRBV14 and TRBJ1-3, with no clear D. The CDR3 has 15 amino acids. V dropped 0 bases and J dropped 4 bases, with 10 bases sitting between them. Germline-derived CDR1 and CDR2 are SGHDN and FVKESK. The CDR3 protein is CASSQEVKLGNTIYF. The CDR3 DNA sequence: TGTGCCAGCAGCCAAGAAGTCAAACTGGGAAACACCATATATTTT.

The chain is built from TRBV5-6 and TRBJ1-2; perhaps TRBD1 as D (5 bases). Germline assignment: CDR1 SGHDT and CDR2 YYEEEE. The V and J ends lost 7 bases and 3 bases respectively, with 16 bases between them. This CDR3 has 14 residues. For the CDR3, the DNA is TGTGCCAGCGGCTGGGGCGAGAACTACTATGGCTACACCTTC. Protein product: CASGWGENYYGYTF.

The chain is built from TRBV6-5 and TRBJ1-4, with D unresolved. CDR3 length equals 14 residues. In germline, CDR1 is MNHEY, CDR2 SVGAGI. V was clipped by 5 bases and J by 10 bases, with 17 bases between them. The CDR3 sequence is CASSPRYGERKLFF. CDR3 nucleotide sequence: TGTGCCAGCAGTCCCCGATACGGGGAGAGAAAACTGTTTTTT.